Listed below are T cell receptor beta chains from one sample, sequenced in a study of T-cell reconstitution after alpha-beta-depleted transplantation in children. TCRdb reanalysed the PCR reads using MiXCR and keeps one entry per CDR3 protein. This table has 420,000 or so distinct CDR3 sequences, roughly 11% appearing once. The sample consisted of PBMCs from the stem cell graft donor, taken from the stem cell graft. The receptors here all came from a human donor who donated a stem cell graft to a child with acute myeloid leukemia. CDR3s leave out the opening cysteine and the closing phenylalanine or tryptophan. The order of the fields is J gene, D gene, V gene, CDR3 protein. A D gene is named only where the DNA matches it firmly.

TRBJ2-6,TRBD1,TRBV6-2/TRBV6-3,ASSSTGKVSGANVLT
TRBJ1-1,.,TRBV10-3,AISEFGGPWNTEAF
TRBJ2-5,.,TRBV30,AWSVLLEETQY
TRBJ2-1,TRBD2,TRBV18,ASSPSGSGVLNNEQF
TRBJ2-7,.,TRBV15,ATSRDSGRAHEQY
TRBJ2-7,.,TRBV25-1,ASTEQGRYEQY
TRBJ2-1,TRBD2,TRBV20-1,CAREGLAGGQGEQF
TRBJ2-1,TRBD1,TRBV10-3,AIRQGADNEQF
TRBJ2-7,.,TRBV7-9,ASSSTGGGLYEQY
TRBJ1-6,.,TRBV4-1,ASSPTGNSPLH
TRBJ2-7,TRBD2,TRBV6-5,ASSTSGGSYEQY
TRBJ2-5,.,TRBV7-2,ASSLVSRGGETQY
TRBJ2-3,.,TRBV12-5,ASGLTTYSDTQY
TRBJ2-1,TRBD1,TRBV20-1,SGTGSHNEQF
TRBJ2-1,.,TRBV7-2,ASSFTDRSF
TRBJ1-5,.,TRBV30,AWNKGGQPQH
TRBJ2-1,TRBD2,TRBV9,ASSARPSGNYNEQF
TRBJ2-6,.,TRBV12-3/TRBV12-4,ASSSTKTAGANVLT
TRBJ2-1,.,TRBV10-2,ASSESVGEPSYNEQF
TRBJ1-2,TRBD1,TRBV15,ATSREDRAGYT
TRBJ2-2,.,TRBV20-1,SSQLAGELF
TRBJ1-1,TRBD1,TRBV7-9,ASSPKGRTGENTEAF
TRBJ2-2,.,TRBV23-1,ASSQSSVPGELF
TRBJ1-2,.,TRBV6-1,ASSEAGGGFYGYT
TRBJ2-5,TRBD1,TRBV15,ATSSSQGARRQETQY
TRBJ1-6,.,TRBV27,ASSFKLQGGSPLH
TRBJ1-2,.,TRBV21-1,ASVNTGGDGYGYT
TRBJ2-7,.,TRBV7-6,ASSFRVGAYEQY
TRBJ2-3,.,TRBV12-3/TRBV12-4,ASSFQGTADTQY
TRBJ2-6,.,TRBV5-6,ASSTLANVLT
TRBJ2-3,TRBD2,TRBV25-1,ASSESALAGKVTDTQY
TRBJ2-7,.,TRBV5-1,ASSSRQASYEQY
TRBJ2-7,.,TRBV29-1,SVGQTSYEQY
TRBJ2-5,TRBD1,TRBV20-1,SASRGLVETQY
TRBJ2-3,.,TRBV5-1,ASSSYSTDTQY
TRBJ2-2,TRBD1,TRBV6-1,ASSLRTGRSGELF
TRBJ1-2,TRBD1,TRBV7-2,ASSLGGTGPGYT
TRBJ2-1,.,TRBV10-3,AISERDNEQF
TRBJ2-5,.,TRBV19,ATSGSAQETQY
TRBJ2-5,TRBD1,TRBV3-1,ASSHPGQQETQY
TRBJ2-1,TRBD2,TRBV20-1,SAKAGTNGYEQF
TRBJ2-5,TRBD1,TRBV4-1,ASSLLGQGARETQY
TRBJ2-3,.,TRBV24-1,ATSDPLGATDTQY
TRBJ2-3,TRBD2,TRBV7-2,ASSLPGTSAPDTQY
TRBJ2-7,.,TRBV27,ASSPIWGAPREQY
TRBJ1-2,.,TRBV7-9,ASSHQRWGGYGYT
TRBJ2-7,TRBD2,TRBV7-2,ASSYSGTSGRGEQY
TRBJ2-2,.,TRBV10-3,AISETGMGTGELF
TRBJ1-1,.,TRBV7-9,ASTKIGGDWTEAF
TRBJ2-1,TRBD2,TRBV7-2,ASSFGNTGTGGQF
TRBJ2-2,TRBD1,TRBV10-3,AITQLDRVGGELF